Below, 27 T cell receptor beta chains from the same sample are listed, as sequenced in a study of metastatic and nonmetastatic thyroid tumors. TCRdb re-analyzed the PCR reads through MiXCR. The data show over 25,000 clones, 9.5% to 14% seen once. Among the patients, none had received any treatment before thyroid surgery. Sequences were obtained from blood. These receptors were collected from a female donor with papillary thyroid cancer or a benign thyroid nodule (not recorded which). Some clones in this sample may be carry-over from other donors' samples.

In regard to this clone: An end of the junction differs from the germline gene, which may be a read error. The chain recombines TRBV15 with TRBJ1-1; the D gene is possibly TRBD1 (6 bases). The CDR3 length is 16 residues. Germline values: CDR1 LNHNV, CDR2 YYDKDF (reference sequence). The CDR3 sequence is CATSRAAGVLYTEPFF. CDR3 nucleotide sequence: TGTGCCACCAGCAGAGCGGCAGGGGTGTTGTACACTGAACCTTTCTTT.

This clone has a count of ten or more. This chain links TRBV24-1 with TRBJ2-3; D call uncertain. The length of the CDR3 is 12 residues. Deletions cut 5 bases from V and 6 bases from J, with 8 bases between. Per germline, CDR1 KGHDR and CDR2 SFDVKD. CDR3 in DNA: TGTGCCACCAGTGCCCTAAGCGATACGCAGTATTTT. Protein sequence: CATSALSDTQYF.

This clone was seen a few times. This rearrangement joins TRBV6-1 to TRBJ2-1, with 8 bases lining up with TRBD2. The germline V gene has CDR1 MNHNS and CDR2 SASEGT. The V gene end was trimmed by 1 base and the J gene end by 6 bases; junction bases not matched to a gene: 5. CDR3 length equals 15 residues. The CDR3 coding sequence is TGTGCCAGCAGTGAAGAGGCGGGGGGCTGCAATGAGCAGTTCTTC. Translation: CASSEEAGGCNEQFF.

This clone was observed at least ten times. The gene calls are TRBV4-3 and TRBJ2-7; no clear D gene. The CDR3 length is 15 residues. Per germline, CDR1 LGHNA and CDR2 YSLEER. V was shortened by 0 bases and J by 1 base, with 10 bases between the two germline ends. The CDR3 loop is CASSQDLPDSYEQYF. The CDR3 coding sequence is TGCGCCAGCAGCCAAGATCTCCCAGATTCCTACGAGCAGTACTTC.

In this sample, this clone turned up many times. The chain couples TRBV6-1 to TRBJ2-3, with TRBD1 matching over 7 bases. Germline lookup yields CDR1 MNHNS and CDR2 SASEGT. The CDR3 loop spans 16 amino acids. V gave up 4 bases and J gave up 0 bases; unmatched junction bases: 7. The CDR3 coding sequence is TGTGCCAGCAGTGGCACCGGGACAGAGAGCACAGATACGCAGTATTTT. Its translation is CASSGTGTESTDTQYF.

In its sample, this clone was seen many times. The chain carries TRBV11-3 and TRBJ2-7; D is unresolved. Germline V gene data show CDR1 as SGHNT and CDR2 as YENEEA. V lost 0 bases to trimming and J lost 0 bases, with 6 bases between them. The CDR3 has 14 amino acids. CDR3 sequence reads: CASSLEGISYEQYF. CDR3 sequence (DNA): TGTGCCAGCAGCTTAGAAGGGATCTCCTACGAGCAGTACTTC.

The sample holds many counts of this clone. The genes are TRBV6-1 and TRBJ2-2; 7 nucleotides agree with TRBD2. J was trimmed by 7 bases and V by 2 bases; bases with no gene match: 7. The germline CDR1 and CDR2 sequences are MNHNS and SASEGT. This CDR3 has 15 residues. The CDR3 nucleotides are TGTGCCAGCAGTGAATGGGGGGGTATTAGCGGGGAGCTGTTTTTT. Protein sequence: CASSEWGGISGELFF.

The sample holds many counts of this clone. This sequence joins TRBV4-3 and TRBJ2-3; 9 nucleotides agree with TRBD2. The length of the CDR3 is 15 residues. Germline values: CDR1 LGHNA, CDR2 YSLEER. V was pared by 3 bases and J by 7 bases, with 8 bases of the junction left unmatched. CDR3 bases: TGCGCCAGCAGCCAGGCGGGAGGGGGGAAGAATACGCAGTATTTT. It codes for CASSQAGGGKNTQYF.

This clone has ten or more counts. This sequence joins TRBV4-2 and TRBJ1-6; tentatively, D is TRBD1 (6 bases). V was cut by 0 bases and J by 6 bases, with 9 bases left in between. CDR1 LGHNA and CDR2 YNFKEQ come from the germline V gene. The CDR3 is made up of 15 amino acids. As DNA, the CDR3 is TGTGCCAGCAGCCAAGAGGTACAGGGTAATTCACCCCTCCACTTT. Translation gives CASSQEVQGNSPLHF.

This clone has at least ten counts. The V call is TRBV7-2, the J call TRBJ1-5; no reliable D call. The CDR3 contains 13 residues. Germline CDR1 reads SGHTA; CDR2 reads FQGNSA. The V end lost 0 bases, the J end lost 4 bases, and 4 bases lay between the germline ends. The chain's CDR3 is CASSLAANQPQHF. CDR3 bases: TGTGCCAGCAGCTTAGCGGCAAATCAGCCCCAGCATTTT.

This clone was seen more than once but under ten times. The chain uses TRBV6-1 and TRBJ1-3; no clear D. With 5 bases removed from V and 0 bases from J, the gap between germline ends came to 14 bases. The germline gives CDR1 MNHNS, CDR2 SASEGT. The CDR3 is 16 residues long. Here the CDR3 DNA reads TGTGCCAGCAGTACGCAAGTTCTCAGCTCTGGAAACACCATATATTTT. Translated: CASSTQVLSSGNTIYF.

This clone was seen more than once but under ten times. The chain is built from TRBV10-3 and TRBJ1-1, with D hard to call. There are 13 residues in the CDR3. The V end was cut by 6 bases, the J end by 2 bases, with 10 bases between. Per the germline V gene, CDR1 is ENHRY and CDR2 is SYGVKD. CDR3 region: CAIRPSGNTEAFF. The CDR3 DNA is TGTGCCATCAGACCGTCAGGAAACACTGAAGCTTTCTTT.

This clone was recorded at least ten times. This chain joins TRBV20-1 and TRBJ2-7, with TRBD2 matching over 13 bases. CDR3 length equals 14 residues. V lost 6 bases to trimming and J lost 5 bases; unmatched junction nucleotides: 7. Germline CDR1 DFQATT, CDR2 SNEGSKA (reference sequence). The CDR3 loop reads CSAFWTSGSDEQYF. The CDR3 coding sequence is TGCAGTGCCTTCTGGACTAGCGGGAGCGACGAGCAGTACTTC.

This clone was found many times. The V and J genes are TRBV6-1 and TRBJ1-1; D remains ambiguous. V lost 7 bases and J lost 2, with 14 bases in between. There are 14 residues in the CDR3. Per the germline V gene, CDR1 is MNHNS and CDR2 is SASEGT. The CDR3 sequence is CASNPIWGNTEAFF. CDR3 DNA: TGTGCCAGCAACCCCATCTGGGGTAACACTGAAGCTTTCTTT.

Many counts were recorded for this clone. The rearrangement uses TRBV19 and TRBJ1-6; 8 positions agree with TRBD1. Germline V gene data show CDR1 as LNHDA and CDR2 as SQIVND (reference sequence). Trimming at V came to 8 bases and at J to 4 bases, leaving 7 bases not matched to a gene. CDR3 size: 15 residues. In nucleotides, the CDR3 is TGTGCCAGTGCTCCGGGACAGGATTATAATTCACCCCTCCACTTT. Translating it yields CASAPGQDYNSPLHF.

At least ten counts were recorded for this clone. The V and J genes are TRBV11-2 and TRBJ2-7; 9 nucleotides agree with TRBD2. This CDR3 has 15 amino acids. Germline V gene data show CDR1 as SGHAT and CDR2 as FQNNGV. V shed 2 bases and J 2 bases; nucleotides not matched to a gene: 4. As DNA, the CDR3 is TGTGCCAGCAGCTTATACGCGGGAGGGCCCTACGAGCAGTACTTC. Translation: CASSLYAGGPYEQYF.

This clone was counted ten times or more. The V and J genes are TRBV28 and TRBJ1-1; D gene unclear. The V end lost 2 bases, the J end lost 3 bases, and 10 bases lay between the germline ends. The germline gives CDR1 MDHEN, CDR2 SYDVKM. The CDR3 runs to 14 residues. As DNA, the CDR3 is TGTGCCAGCAGTTTAGGGAGGGCTGACACTGAAGCTTTCTTT. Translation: CASSLGRADTEAFF.

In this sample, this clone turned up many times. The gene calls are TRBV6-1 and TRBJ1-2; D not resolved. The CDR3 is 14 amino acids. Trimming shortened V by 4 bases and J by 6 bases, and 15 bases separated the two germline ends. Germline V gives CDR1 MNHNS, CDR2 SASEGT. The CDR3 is CASSGGRELDGYTF. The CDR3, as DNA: TGTGCCAGCAGTGGCGGTCGGGAATTGGATGGCTACACCTTC.

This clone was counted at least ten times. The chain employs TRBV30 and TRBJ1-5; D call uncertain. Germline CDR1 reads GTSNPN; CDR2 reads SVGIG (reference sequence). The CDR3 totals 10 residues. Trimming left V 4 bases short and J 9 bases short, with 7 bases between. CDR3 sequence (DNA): TGTGCCTGGAAGCCGCGGCCCCAGCATTTT. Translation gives CAWKPRPQHF.

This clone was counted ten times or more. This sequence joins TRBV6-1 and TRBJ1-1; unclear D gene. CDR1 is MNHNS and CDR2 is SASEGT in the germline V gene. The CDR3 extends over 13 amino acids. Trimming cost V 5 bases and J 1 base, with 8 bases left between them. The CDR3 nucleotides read TGTGCCAGCAGTTTTCACGGGAACACTGAAGCTTTCTTT. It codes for CASSFHGNTEAFF.

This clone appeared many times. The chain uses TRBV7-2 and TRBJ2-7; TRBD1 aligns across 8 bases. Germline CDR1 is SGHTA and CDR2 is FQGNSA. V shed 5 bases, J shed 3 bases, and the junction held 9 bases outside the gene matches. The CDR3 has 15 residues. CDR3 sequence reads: CASSKRVGQGYEQYF. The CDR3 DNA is TGTGCCAGCAGCAAAAGAGTCGGACAGGGCTACGAGCAGTACTTC.

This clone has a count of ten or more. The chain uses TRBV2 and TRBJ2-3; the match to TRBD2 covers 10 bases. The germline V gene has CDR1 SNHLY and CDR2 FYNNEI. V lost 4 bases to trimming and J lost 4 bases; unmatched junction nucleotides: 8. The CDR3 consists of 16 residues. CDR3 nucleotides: TGTGCCAGCAGTGGCCAGCGGGAGGGCCCCTCAGATACGCAGTATTTT. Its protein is CASSGQREGPSDTQYF. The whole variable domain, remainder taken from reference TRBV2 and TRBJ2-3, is EPEVTQTPSHQVTQMGQEVILRCVPISNHLYFYWYRQILGQKVEFLVSFYNNEISEKSEIFDDQFSVERPDGSNFTLKIRSTKLEDSAMYFCASSGQREGPSDTQYFGPGTRLTVL.

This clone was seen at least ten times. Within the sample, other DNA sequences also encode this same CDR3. DNA for the CDR3: TGTGCCAGCAGCTCGACAGGGGACCCTAATTCACCCCTCCACTTT. Encoded protein: CASSSTGDPNSPLHF. The rearrangement joins TRBV6-1 to TRBJ1-6; 8 nucleotides align to TRBD1. Trimming cost V 6 bases and J 6 bases; bases outside gene matches: 7. Germline-derived CDR1 and CDR2 are MNHNS and SASEGT. The CDR3 sequence is 15 residues long.

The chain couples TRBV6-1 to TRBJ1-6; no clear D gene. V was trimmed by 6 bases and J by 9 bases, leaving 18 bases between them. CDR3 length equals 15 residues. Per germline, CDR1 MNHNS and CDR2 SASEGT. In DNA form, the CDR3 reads TGTGCCAGCAGAGCGACCATTTCGTCGTTTTCACCCCTCCACTTT. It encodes CASRATISSFSPLHF.

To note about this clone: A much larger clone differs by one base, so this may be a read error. The CDR3 DNA follows: TGCAGTGAGGTTGCTCAGACCCAGTACTTC. It is translated as CSEVAQTQYF. The genes are TRBV20-1 and TRBJ2-5; unclear D gene. The V end lost 7 bases, the J end lost 6 bases, and 9 bases lay between the germline ends. The length of the CDR3 is 10 residues. CDR1 is DFQATT, CDR2 SNEGSKA, per germline (reference sequence).

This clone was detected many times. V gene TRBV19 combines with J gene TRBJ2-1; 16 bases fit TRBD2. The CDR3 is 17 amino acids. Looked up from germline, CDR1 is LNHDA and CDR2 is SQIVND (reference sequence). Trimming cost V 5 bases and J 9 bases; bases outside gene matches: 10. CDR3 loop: CASSPKGLAGGRSEQFF. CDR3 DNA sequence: TGTGCCAGTAGTCCCAAGGGACTAGCGGGAGGGCGGAGTGAGCAGTTCTTC.

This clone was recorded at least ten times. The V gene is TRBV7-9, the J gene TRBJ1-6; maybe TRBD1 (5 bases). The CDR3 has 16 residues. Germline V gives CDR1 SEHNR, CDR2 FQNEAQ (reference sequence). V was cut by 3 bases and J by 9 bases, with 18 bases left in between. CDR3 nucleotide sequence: TGTGCCAGCAGCTTTGGGGCACCCCGAGGGACTTCACCCCTCCACTTT. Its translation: CASSFGAPRGTSPLHF. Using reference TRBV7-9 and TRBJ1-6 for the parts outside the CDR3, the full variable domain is DTGVSQNPRHKITKRGQNVTFRCDPISEHNRLYWYRQTLGQGPEFLTYFQNEAQLEKSRLLSDRFSAERPKGSFSTLEIQRTEQGDSAMYLCASSFGAPRGTSPLHFGNGTRLTVT.